This TCR beta chain was documented in a study of T cells in Graves' hyperthyroidism and ophthalmopathy. Study observations and caveats: Blood held most thyroid clonotypes expanded above 0.001 frequency. Ophthalmopathy and stable hyperthyroidism were told apart by a 13 V-J model.

Using RNA transcripts as the source, TCR beta CDR3 regions were amplified. With the HTBI primer set, the TCR CDR3 went through a first round of RT-PCR. TCRdb itself ran the multiplex PCR reads through MiXCR, one entry per CDR3 protein. The repertoire holds hundreds of thousands of distinct CDR3 sequences, around 20% seen once, with over 45% in the top ten. Note on this clonotype: What it binds is not known.

The CDR3 length is 15 residues. V was pared by 6 bases and J by 3 bases, with 7 bases of the junction left unmatched. Germline CDR1 is MDHEN and CDR2 is SYDVKM. The study included ophthalmopathy patients with Clinical Activity Score at least 3, NOSPECS grade at least 4 and duration under 3 months. 9.5 to 10 ml fresh peripheral blood yielded the PBMCs. The sample consisted of blood. The chain is built from TRBV28 and TRBJ2-5; 10 nucleotides align to TRBD1. This receptor was obtained from a man between 40 and 49 years old with Graves' ophthalmopathy. CDR3 residues: CASSGGGQGKETQYF. The CDR3 region has the DNA TGTGCCAGCAGCGGGGGGGGACAGGGGAAAGAGACCCAGTACTTC.